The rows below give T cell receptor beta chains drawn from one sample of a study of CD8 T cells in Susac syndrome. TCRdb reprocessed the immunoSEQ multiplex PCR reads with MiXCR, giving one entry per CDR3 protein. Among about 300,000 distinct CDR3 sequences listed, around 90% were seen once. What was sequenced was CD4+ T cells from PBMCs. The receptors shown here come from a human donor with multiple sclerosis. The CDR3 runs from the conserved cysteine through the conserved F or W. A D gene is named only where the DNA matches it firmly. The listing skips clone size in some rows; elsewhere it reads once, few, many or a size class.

TGTGCCACCAGTGATCGGACTGCCCCTAGCACAGATACGCAGTATTTT	CATSDRTAPSTDTQYF	TRBV24-1	NA	once	TRBJ2-3
TGTGCCAGCAGTGAAGCGGACGCCAGAGGGAGCTCTGGGGCCAACGTCCTGACTTTC	CASSEADARGSSGANVLTF	TRBV2	NA	NA	TRBJ2-6
TGTGCCAGCGCCCGGGGGCCGAGCACAGATACGCAGTATTTT	CASARGPSTDTQYF	TRBV11-1	NA	NA	TRBJ2-3
TGCGCCAGCAGCCAAGTCGACAGCCATCAGCCCCAGCATTTT	CASSQVDSHQPQHF	TRBV4-1	NA	NA	TRBJ1-5
TGTGCCAGCAGTGAAAGGCGCACTGAAGCTTTCTTT	CASSERRTEAFF	TRBV2	NA	NA	TRBJ1-1
TGCAGCGCCCAGCGGGGGGGCGCGAATGAGCAGTTCTTC	CSAQRGGANEQFF	TRBV29-1	TRBD2	NA	TRBJ2-1
TGTGCCAGCAGGGTGACAGGGGATGGTTACAATGAGCAGTTCTTC	CASRVTGDGYNEQFF	TRBV11-1	TRBD1	NA	TRBJ2-1
TGCAGCGTTGAAGGGGACAGGGGCCGCTCCTACGAGCAGTACTTC	CSVEGDRGRSYEQYF	TRBV29-1	TRBD1	NA	TRBJ2-7
TGTGCCATCAGTGAGACGGAGCTGCCGGCTGGGGCCAACGTCCTGACTTTC	CAISETELPAGANVLTF	TRBV10-3	NA	NA	TRBJ2-6
TGTGCCAGCAGTTACGCAGGGGGCGGCTCTTTGACTGAAGCTTTCTTT	CASSYAGGGSLTEAFF	TRBV6-6	TRBD1	NA	TRBJ1-1
TGTGCCAGCACTACCGGGGGGGCGAGCTCTGGGGCCAACGTCCTGACTTTC	CASTTGGASSGANVLTF	TRBV7-2	TRBD2	NA	TRBJ2-6
TGTGCCAGCAGTGACAGGGGCTTTGCCTACGAGCAGTACTTC	CASSDRGFAYEQYF	TRBV2	NA	NA	TRBJ2-7
TGTGCCAGCAACTTCTACCCGGCGGCAGGGGGGAACCAAGAGACCCAGTACTTC	CASNFYPAAGGNQETQYF	TRBV7-9	NA	NA	TRBJ2-5
TGTGCCAGCAGCTTAAGGGGGGTGAATGAAAAACTGTTTTTT	CASSLRGVNEKLFF	TRBV11-2	NA	NA	TRBJ1-4
TGTGCCAGCAGCCCCTCCCCCATGGAGACCCAGTACTTC	CASSPSPMETQYF	TRBV5-4	NA	NA	TRBJ2-5
TGTGCCAGCAGCTTAGCCCCAGCGGGGGGGCCCGACACCGGGGAGCTGTTTTTT	CASSLAPAGGPDTGELFF	TRBV7-3	TRBD2	NA	TRBJ2-2
TGCAGTGCCCAGAGAGACGGGACAGTTGGATGGGAGGAGACCCAGTACTTC	CSAQRDGTVGWEETQYF	TRBV20-1	TRBD1	NA	TRBJ2-5
TGTGCCAGCAGCGCCCCAGATTGGCTGGGGGGCTACACCTTC	CASSAPDWLGGYTF	TRBV7-8	NA	once	TRBJ1-2
TGTGCCAGCAGAGGGACACCGAGGAGAATTCAGCCCCAGCATTTT	CASRGTPRRIQPQHF	TRBV6-6	NA	NA	TRBJ1-5
TGTGCCAGCAGTCCCTCGGGCGAGTGGGCTGAGCAGTTCTTC	CASSPSGEWAEQFF	TRBV12-3/TRBV12-4	NA	NA	TRBJ2-1
TGCAGTGCTGGACAGGGAACCTACGAGCAGTACTTC	CSAGQGTYEQYF	TRBV20-1	TRBD1	few	TRBJ2-7
TGTGCCAGCAGCTACTATCGGGCAGTGGGATCCTACAATGAGCAGTTCTTC	CASSYYRAVGSYNEQFF	TRBV7-2	NA	NA	TRBJ2-1
TGTGCCAGCAGTTCCACCCCAAGGTTGACCAACATTCAGTACTTC	CASSSTPRLTNIQYF	TRBV12-3/TRBV12-4	NA	NA	TRBJ2-4
TGCAGCGTTGCAGGGGTGAGGGGCACCGGGGAGCTGTTTTTT	CSVAGVRGTGELFF	TRBV29-1	NA	NA	TRBJ2-2
TGTGCCAGCAGTGACGAGGGGGCGATCACTGAAGCTTTCTTT	CASSDEGAITEAFF	TRBV6-1	TRBD1	NA	TRBJ1-1
TGCGCCAGCAGCTTCGATACTAGCGGTACCTACGAGCAGTACTTC	CASSFDTSGTYEQYF	TRBV5-1	TRBD2	NA	TRBJ2-7
TGTGCCAGCGGTGAAGACCGACTAGCCAAAAACATTCAGTACTTC	CASGEDRLAKNIQYF	TRBV2	NA	NA	TRBJ2-4
TGTGCCAGCAATGAGGGTCTAAATGGCTACACCTTC	CASNEGLNGYTF	TRBV25-1	NA	NA	TRBJ1-2
TGTGCCAGCAGTTTACGGTTGAGGTCGGCGAACACTGAAGCTTTCTTT	CASSLRLRSANTEAFF	TRBV12-3/TRBV12-4	NA	NA	TRBJ1-1
TGTGCCAGCAGCCAAGCAACTCATACGCAGTATTTT	CASSQATHTQYF	TRBV3-1	NA	NA	TRBJ2-3
TGCAGCGTTATACCCAGACAGGGGAGGACTGAAGCTTTCTTT	CSVIPRQGRTEAFF	TRBV29-1	TRBD1	NA	TRBJ1-1
TGTGCCAGCAGTCCGGACAGGTCCTTTAATCAGCCCCAGCATTTT	CASSPDRSFNQPQHF	TRBV12-3/TRBV12-4	TRBD1	NA	TRBJ1-5
TGTGCCAGCAGCACGTACAGGGCAGGAGGGACTGAAGTTTTCTTT	CASSTYRAGGTEVFF	TRBV5-6	NA	NA	TRBJ1-1
TGCAGTGCCCTAAGGGGCGGGAACACTGAAGCTTTCTTT	CSALRGGNTEAFF	TRBV20-1	NA	NA	TRBJ1-1
TGCAGTGCTAGGGATTCCGGAGGGCCTGCCTACAATGAGCAGTTCTTC	CSARDSGGPAYNEQFF	TRBV20-1	NA	NA	TRBJ2-1
TGTGCCAGCAGTCTTAACGGCGGGGCCTCTGGAAACACCATATATTTT	CASSLNGGASGNTIYF	TRBV12-3/TRBV12-4	NA	NA	TRBJ1-3
TGTGCCAGCAGCTTAAACCAACGGGCGCGAGATACGCAGTATTTT	CASSLNQRARDTQYF	TRBV7-6	NA	NA	TRBJ2-3
TGTGCCAGCAGTTACGTGTCAGGGGGTCAGCCCCAGCATTTT	CASSYVSGGQPQHF	TRBV6-2/TRBV6-3	TRBD1	NA	TRBJ1-5
TGTGCCTGGAGTGTTGGGGGGGGGCCAACCCAGTACTTC	CAWSVGGGPTQYF	TRBV30	NA	once	TRBJ2-4
TGTGCCAGCAGTTTAGGAAGTCGGCAGTACTTC	CASSLGSRQYF	TRBV6-5	NA	NA	TRBJ2-7
TGTGCCAGCAGTTACTCGACTAGCCGGGAGCAGTTCTTC	CASSYSTSREQFF	TRBV6-2/TRBV6-3	TRBD2	NA	TRBJ2-1
TGCGCCAGCAGCTTCGGGACAGGGGAACAGCCCCAGCATTTT	CASSFGTGEQPQHF	TRBV5-1	TRBD1	NA	TRBJ1-5
TGTGCCAGCAGCTTAGATCTAGGGACTAGTTTGTCAGATACGCAGTATTTT	CASSLDLGTSLSDTQYF	TRBV11-2	TRBD2	NA	TRBJ2-3
TGTGCCAGCAGTTTACAGGGGAAGGGTGGCTACACCTTC	CASSLQGKGGYTF	TRBV9	TRBD1	NA	TRBJ1-2
TGTGCCAGCAGTGAAGCTGAGCAGCCCCAGCATTTT	CASSEAEQPQHF	TRBV6-1	NA	NA	TRBJ1-5
TGTGCCAGCACGTCCCGGGGGGCCATCCCCGAGCAGTACTTC	CASTSRGAIPEQYF	TRBV13	NA	once	TRBJ2-7
TGTGCCTGGAGTGTACAACAGCACAATGAGCAGTTCTTC	CAWSVQQHNEQFF	TRBV30	NA	NA	TRBJ2-1
TGCGCCCAAACTTCAGGCGGGAGGGGTACTCCCTACGAGCAGTACTTC	CAQTSGGRGTPYEQYF	TRBV4-3	TRBD2	NA	TRBJ2-7
TGTGCCAGCAGTTATGGGAGCACAGATACGCAGTATTTT	CASSYGSTDTQYF	TRBV7-8	NA	few	TRBJ2-3